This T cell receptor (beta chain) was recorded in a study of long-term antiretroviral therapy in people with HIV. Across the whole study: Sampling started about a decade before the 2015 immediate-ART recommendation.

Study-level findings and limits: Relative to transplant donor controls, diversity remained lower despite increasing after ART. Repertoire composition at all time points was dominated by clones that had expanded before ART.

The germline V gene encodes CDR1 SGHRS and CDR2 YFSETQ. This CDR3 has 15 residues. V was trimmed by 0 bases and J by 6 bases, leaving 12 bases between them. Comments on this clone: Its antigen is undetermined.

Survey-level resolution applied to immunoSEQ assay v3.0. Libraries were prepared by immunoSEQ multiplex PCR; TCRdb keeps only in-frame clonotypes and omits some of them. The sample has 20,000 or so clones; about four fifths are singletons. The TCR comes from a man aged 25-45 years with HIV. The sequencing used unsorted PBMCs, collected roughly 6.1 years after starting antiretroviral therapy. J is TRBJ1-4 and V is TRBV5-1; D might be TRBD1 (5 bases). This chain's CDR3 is CASSLAWGKDEKLFF. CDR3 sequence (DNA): TGCGCCAGCAGCTTGGCGTGGGGGAAGGATGAAAAACTGTTTTTT.